This paragraph covers one T cell receptor (beta chain) sequence. The sample is drawn from a study of shared T cell receptors in the human thymus. The data were produced by immunoSEQ multiplex PCR, yet TCRdb's version contains in-frame clones alone and is incomplete. The sample holds hundreds of thousands of clones; over 75% are singletons and the top ten take 0.0095% to 0.013%. Another study also made use of these data, one on human thymus T cells. As that report states: Healthy Finnish infants having corrective surgery for congenital heart defects served as donors.

The sample comprised thymocytes. The receptor was isolated from a boy in the first two years of life with a congenital heart defect.

The CDR3 is CASSSLLRDRGFGELFF. The CDR3 DNA follows: TGTGCCAGCAGCTCCCTCCTCCGGGACAGGGGGTTCGGGGAGCTGTTTTTT. The gene calls are TRBV11-3 and TRBJ2-2, with 11 bases identical to TRBD1. CDR1 and CDR2 from the germline V gene are SGHNT and YENEEA. This CDR3 is built from 17 residues. V trimming: 4 bases; J trimming: 7 bases; junction bases outside the gene matches: 11. The entire variable domain, with the rest obtained from reference TRBV11-3 and TRBJ2-2, is as follows: EAGVVQSPRYKIIEKKQPVAFWCNPISGHNTLYWYLQNLGQGPELLIRYENEEAVDDSQLPKDRFSAERLKGVDSTLKIQPAELGDSAVYLCASSSLLRDRGFGELFFGEGSRLTVL.